This TCR beta chain was obtained from a study of CD8 T cells in Susac syndrome. The RNA, roughly 0.5 to 1 ug, was put through reverse transcription using random hexamers. Each CDR3 protein gets one entry after TCRdb re-called the immunoSEQ multiplex PCR reads with MiXCR. The sample lists under 70,000 distinct CDR3 sequences; more than 85% were seen once. This CDR3 has 14 residues. V lost 4 bases and J 4 bases, leaving 13 bases between the germline ends. Germline values: CDR1 SGHTA, CDR2 FQGTGA. Input material: CD8+ T cells from PBMCs. The sequence was obtained from a human donor with Susac syndrome. The chain links TRBV7-3 to TRBJ1-1, with D maybe TRBD1 (6 bases). CDR3 protein: CASSSTGGGTEAFF. The CDR3, as DNA: TGTGCCAGCAGCTCGACAGGAGGAGGCACTGAAGCTTTCTTT.